These 25 T cell receptor beta chains came from one sample sequenced in a study of response to subunit inactivated influenza vaccine (dated by TCRdb to about 2018). The receptor library was made with RT-PCR. For sequencing, an Illumina HiSeq 2500 was employed. Using fastp at Q25 and MiXCR, TCRdb reprocessed the public reads and kept productive beta chains. Each entry merges the rows of one CDR3 protein and shows their most common DNA and genes. Recorded for this sample are around 790,000 distinct CDR3 sequences; around 21% of them occurred a single time. The ten largest clones take up roughly 10% of the sample. Sequenced material: PBMCs from blood, taken roughly 5 days after vaccination. The receptors stem from a man aged 50 or older who received an inactivated influenza vaccine. Donor details come from another sample of the same person, matched by shared clones.

V and J are TRBV20-1 and TRBJ2-1, with TRBD1 as a possible D gene (6 bases). The germline gives CDR1 DFQATT, CDR2 SNEGSKA (reference sequence). V was cut by 3 bases and J by 6 bases, with 12 bases left in between. The CDR3 spans 13 residues. The CDR3 sequence is CSASRGNANEQFF. DNA of the CDR3: TGCAGTGCTAGCAGGGGCAACGCCAATGAGCAGTTCTTC.

This chain links TRBV6-1 with TRBJ2-7; no firm D call. The CDR3 length is 15 residues. Germline V CDR1 and CDR2: MNHNS, SASEGT. V was clipped by 5 bases and J by 3 bases, with 17 bases between them. CDR3 coding DNA: TGTGCCAGCAGTCAAAACCGAGACAACTTCTACGAGCAGTACTTC. Translation: CASSQNRDNFYEQYF.

This clonotype has only a few counts. The genes are TRBV7-2 and TRBJ1-5; weak D call: TRBD1 (6 bases). CDR3 length equals 15 residues. CDR1 is SGHTA, CDR2 FQGNSA, per germline. V lost 3 bases and J 2 bases, leaving 11 bases between the germline ends. CDR3 sequence reads: CASSFTGRGNQPQHF. The CDR3 bases are TGTGCCAGCAGCTTCACAGGGCGTGGCAATCAGCCCCAGCATTTT.

The genes are TRBV7-2 and TRBJ2-5; the D is unclear. Deletions cut 7 bases from V and 1 base from J, with 10 bases between. Germline values: CDR1 SGHTA, CDR2 FQGNSA. The CDR3 covers 13 residues. CDR3 sequence (DNA): TGTGCCAGCAATTCACAGATCCAAGAGACCCAGTACTTC. It codes for CASNSQIQETQYF.

This clonotype was seen only once. This chain connects TRBV3-1 to TRBJ2-5; D might be TRBD2 (6 bases). V was clipped by 10 bases and J by 5 bases, with 17 bases between them. Looked up from germline, CDR1 is LGHDT and CDR2 is YNNKEL (reference sequence). CDR3 length: 13 amino acids. The CDR3 DNA reads TGTGCCACAAAATTAGCCGCGGGGGAGACCCAGTACTTC. Translation: CATKLAAGETQYF.

The chain is built from TRBV10-3 and TRBJ1-1; D remains unclear. CDR3 length equals 13 residues. The V gene lost 2 bases and the J gene lost 1 base, with 5 bases spanning the gap. CDR1 and CDR2 from the germline V gene are ENHRY and SYGVKD. Here the CDR3 DNA reads TGTGCCATCAGTGAGAACAAGAACACTGAAGCTTTCTTT. The encoded protein is CAISENKNTEAFF.

This clonotype appeared once. This chain connects TRBV5-1 to TRBJ2-5; the D call may be TRBD1 or TRBD2 (6 bases each). CDR1 is SGHRS, CDR2 YFSETQ, per germline. The CDR3 is 20 residues long. V was trimmed by 0 bases and J by 2 bases, leaving 26 bases between them. CDR3 DNA: TGCGCCAGCAGCTTGGGTGGGGGGCCGGAGTGGTTATCGGCTCAAGAGACCCAGTACTTC. Encoded protein: CASSLGGGPEWLSAQETQYF.

This clonotype was observed many times. The chain uses TRBV18 and TRBJ2-1; D unresolved. Germline V gene lookup returns CDR1 KGHSH and CDR2 LQKENI. The CDR3 consists of 15 residues. The V and J ends lost 0 bases and 5 bases respectively, with 11 bases between them. This CDR3 is CASSPPGYGDNEQFF. In DNA form, the CDR3 reads TGTGCCAGCTCACCACCAGGCTATGGAGACAATGAGCAGTTCTTC.

The genes are TRBV28 and TRBJ2-4, with D tentatively TRBD2 (5 bases). The CDR3 contains 12 residues. V lost 8 bases, J lost 3 bases, and 8 bases lay in between. Looked up from germline, CDR1 is MDHEN and CDR2 is SYDVKM. The CDR3 region is CASGLVKNIQYF. The CDR3 DNA sequence: TGTGCCAGCGGACTGGTCAAAAACATTCAGTACTTC.

On this clonotype: The junction shows a germline mismatch at one end, possibly a read error. This rearrangement joins TRBV6-1 to TRBJ1-5, with TRBD1 matching 9 bases. This CDR3 comprises 17 residues. Per the germline V gene, CDR1 is MNHNS and CDR2 is SASEGT. CDR3 amino acids: CTSRKGTGFFSNQPQHF. The CDR3 bases are TGTACCAGCAGGAAGGGGACAGGGTTCTTTAGCAATCAGCCCCAGCATTTT.

The V and J genes are TRBV7-6 and TRBJ1-4; tentative D call: TRBD1 (5 bases). The CDR3 contains 15 residues. The ends were cut back, 2 bases at V and 3 bases at J, with 10 bases in the middle. In germline, CDR1 is SGHVS, CDR2 FNYEAQ. The CDR3 DNA reads as TGTGCCAGCAGCTTATTTGGCAGGGCTAATGAAAAACTGTTTTTT. Translation gives CASSLFGRANEKLFF.

This clonotype appeared a few times. This chain joins TRBV5-1 and TRBJ2-3; perhaps TRBD1 as D (6 bases). Germline assignment: CDR1 SGHRS and CDR2 YFSETQ. There are 15 residues in the CDR3. V was pared by 2 bases and J by 1 base, with 11 bases between. CDR3 sequence: CASSLQGAGTDTQYF. Written as DNA, the CDR3 is TGCGCCAGCAGCTTACAGGGAGCTGGCACAGATACGCAGTATTTT.

This chain joins TRBV24-1 and TRBJ2-5; 7 bases match TRBD2. Germline CDR1 reads KGHDR; CDR2 reads SFDVKD. With V trimmed by 1 base and J by 2 bases, 3 bases remained unmatched. CDR3 length: 15 amino acids. Written as DNA, the CDR3 is TGTGCCACCAGTGATTTTCACGGGGGGCAAGAGACCCAGTACTTC. This encodes CATSDFHGGQETQYF.

Here the CDR3 reads CASSQGGQGLNIQYF. The CDR3 DNA reads TGTGCCAGCAGCCAGGGGGGACAGGGGCTTAACATTCAGTACTTC. V and J are TRBV4-2 and TRBJ2-4, with 10 bases identical to TRBD1. The CDR3 loop spans 15 amino acids. V lost 3 bases, J lost 7 bases, and 6 bases stayed unmatched. The germline gives CDR1 LGHNA, CDR2 YNFKEQ.

The V and J genes are TRBV9 and TRBJ1-2, with 10 bases matching TRBD1. The junction had 5 bases not matched to a gene; V was cut back by 0 bases and J by 0 bases. The germline CDR1 and CDR2 sequences are SGDLS and YYNGEE. The CDR3 consists of 17 residues. Here the CDR3 reads CASSVGDRGPSNYGYTF. The CDR3 bases are TGTGCCAGCAGCGTAGGGGACAGGGGCCCCTCTAACTATGGCTACACCTTC.

The table lists this clonotype with many counts. J is TRBJ1-1 and V is TRBV12-3 or TRBV12-4; unclear D gene. V was clipped by 5 bases and J by 2 bases, with 9 bases between them. The CDR3 spans 13 residues. CDR3 nucleotides: TGTGCCAGCAGTACGGCGGTCAACACTGAAGCTTTCTTT. This encodes CASSTAVNTEAFF.

The chain is built from TRBV20-1 and TRBJ2-3; 7 nucleotides match TRBD2. This CDR3 spans 14 amino acids. The germline CDR1 and CDR2 sequences are DFQATT and SNEGSKA (reference sequence). V was clipped by 3 bases and J by 5 bases; unmatched bases: 8. The CDR3 nucleotides read TGCAGTGCTAGGAAGGGAGGGCCGAAAGATACGCAGTATTTT. Translation gives CSARKGGPKDTQYF.

The V gene is TRBV12-3 or TRBV12-4, the J gene TRBJ2-1; 11 bases align to TRBD2. V trimming: 2 bases; J trimming: 8 bases; junction bases outside the gene matches: 5. The CDR3 sequence is 15 residues long. CDR3 residues: CASSLLAGGFDEQFF. As DNA, the CDR3 is TGTGCCAGCAGTTTATTAGCGGGGGGGTTCGATGAGCAGTTCTTC.

The CDR3 reads CASSLVDSGQETQYF. The CDR3 DNA reads as TGTGCCAGCAGCTTAGTCGACAGCGGCCAAGAGACCCAGTACTTC. The V gene is TRBV7-2, the J gene TRBJ2-5; D may be TRBD1 or TRBD2 (5 bases each). The germline V and J ends were trimmed by 1 base and 1 base, with 10 bases remaining between them. The length of the CDR3 is 15 residues. Germline CDR1 is SGHTA and CDR2 is FQGNSA.

This clonotype was detected only a few times. V gene TRBV7-8 combines with J gene TRBJ2-1, with 9 bases identical to TRBD1. Germline values: CDR1 SGHVS, CDR2 FQNEAQ. This CDR3 comprises 14 residues. J gave up 7 bases and V 4 bases, and 5 bases lay outside the gene matches. CDR3 DNA sequence: TGTGCCAGCAGCTGGGACAGGGAAATAAATGAGCAGTTCTTC. The encoded protein is CASSWDREINEQFF.

This clonotype came up a few times. This sequence joins TRBV7-9 and TRBJ2-1; 8 bases are shared with TRBD1. Germline V gives CDR1 SEHNR, CDR2 FQNEAQ (reference sequence). This CDR3 region has 16 residues. V lost 2 bases and J lost 8; bases outside the gene matches: 11. The CDR3 protein is CASSLPQGGVIDEQFF. CDR3 nucleotides: TGTGCCAGCAGCTTACCACAGGGGGGAGTCATCGATGAGCAGTTCTTC.

This clonotype was counted only a few times. The gene calls are TRBV29-1 and TRBJ2-7; 7 bases line up with TRBD1. Germline values: CDR1 SQVTM, CDR2 ANQGSEA. This CDR3 has 14 amino acids. Losses at the gene ends were 5 bases for V and 3 bases for J; bases not matched to a gene: 10. The CDR3 nucleotides are TGCAGCGTTACGACCTTCGGACAGGACTACGAGCAGTACTTC. Amino acids: CSVTTFGQDYEQYF.

In this sample, this clonotype turned up a few times. The rearrangement links TRBV6-2 or TRBV6-3 to TRBJ2-5; D is perhaps TRBD2 (6 bases). CDR1 and CDR2 from the germline V gene are MNHEY and SVGEGT. The V and J ends lost 6 bases and 7 bases respectively, with 15 bases between them. The length of the CDR3 is 13 residues. The CDR3 spells CASRLDTGGTQYF. The CDR3 region has the DNA TGTGCCAGCAGATTGGACACCGGGGGGACCCAGTACTTC.

This clonotype appeared a few times. The chain employs TRBV29-1 and TRBJ1-2; 12 nucleotides agree with TRBD1. V shed 3 bases and J 4 bases; nucleotides not matched to a gene: 3. The CDR3 extends over 14 amino acids. Germline CDR1 and CDR2: SQVTM and ANQGSEA. The CDR3: CSVEGQGAVYGYTF. CDR3 DNA sequence: TGCAGCGTTGAGGGACAGGGGGCGGTCTATGGCTACACCTTC.

The sample holds a few counts of this clonotype. CDR3 sequence reads: CASSLTARGLFF. The CDR3 DNA reads as TGTGCCAGCAGCTTAACAGCTCGAGGTCTGTTCTTC. V gene TRBV7-2 combines with J gene TRBJ2-1, with D uncertain. Germline assignment: CDR1 SGHTA and CDR2 FQGNSA. The CDR3 extends over 12 amino acids. The V and J ends lost 2 bases and 15 bases respectively, with 14 bases between them. Full variable domain (missing parts from reference TRBV7-2 and TRBJ2-1): GAGVSQSPSNKVTEKGKDVELRCDPISGHTALYWYRQSLGQGLEFLIYFQGNSAPDKSGLPSDRFSAERTGGSVSTLTIQRTQQEDSAVYLCASSLTARGLFFGPGTRLTVL.